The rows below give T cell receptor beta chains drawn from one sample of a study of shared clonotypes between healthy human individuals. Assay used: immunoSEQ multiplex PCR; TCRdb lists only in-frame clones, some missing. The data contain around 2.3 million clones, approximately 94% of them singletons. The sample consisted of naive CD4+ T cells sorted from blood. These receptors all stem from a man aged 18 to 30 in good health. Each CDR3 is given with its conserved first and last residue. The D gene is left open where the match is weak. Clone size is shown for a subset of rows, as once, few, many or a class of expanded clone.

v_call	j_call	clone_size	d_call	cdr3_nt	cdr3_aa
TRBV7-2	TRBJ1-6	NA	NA	TGTGCCAGCAGCTGGGGCGGGGACGGGGATAATTCACCCCTCCACTTT	CASSWGGDGDNSPLHF
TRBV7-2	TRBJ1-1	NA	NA	TGTGCCAGCAGCCCCCGATCTTTGGGGAACACTGAAGCTTTCTTT	CASSPRSLGNTEAFF
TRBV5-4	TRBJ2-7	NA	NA	TGTGCCAGCAGCATGACAGGGAGGGAACTTTACGAGCAGTACTTC	CASSMTGRELYEQYF
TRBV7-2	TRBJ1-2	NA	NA	TGTGCCAGCAGCCCTGAGGCGGGCTATGGCTACACCTTC	CASSPEAGYGYTF
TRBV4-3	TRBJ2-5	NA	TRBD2	TGCGCCAGCAGCCAAGATTGGCGGGAGCGAGAGACCCAGTACTTC	CASSQDWRERETQYF
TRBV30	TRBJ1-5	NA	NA	TGTGCCTGGGACAGAAGCTTTGGCAATCAGCCCCAGCATTTT	CAWDRSFGNQPQHF
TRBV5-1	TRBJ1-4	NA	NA	TGCGCCAGCAGCTTGGGATCGACCTGGGGTTTGGGTGAAAAACTGTTTTTT	CASSLGSTWGLGEKLFF
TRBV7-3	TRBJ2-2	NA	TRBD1	TGTGCCAGCAGCCCCTCGACAGGGGGCACCGGGGAGCTGTTTTTT	CASSPSTGGTGELFF
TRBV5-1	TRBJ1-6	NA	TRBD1	TGCGCCAGCAGCTTGTCAGGACAGGCCCCAACACCCCTCCACTTT	CASSLSGQAPTPLHF
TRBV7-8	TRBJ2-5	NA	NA	TGTGCCAGCAGCTTAGGGGGGGTAAGGCAAGAGACCCAGTACTTC	CASSLGGVRQETQYF
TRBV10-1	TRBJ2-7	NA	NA	TGCGCCAGCAGTGAGGGCTTCGAGCAGTACTTC	CASSEGFEQYF
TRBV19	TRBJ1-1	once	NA	TGTGCCAGTAGTTCGACTGTGAACACTGAAGCTTTCTTT	CASSSTVNTEAFF
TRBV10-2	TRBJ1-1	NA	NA	TGCGCCAGCAGTGACAGGGGCGAAGAAGCTTTCTTT	CASSDRGEEAFF
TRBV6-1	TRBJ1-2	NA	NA	TGTGCCAGCAGTGAAGGTGGCGCCGGGACGGGAAACTATGGCTACACCTTC	CASSEGGAGTGNYGYTF
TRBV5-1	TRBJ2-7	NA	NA	TGCGCCAGCAGCCATGGCGGGACAGCAAACTACGAGCAGTACTTC	CASSHGGTANYEQYF